This T cell receptor (beta chain) was identified during a study of cytotoxic CD8 clonotypes in ibrutinib-treated CLL. General observations from the study: Baseline levels were approached again at progression, after clonality had risen at ibrutinib response.

As regards this clone: Its antigen is still unknown.

The CDR3 has 17 residues. The germline V gene has CDR1 MDHEN and CDR2 SYDVKM. V lost 5 bases to trimming and J lost 0 bases; unmatched junction nucleotides: 7. Assay: immunoSEQ multiplex PCR; the TCRdb copy retains only in-frame clones and omits some. The sample holds almost 250,000 clones, under 75% seen once. This specimen was PBMCs, taken after 24 months of ibrutinib treatment. V usage is TRBV28 and J usage is TRBJ2-7, with 13 bases identical to TRBD2. This TCR was recovered from a human donor with chronic lymphocytic leukemia. The CDR3: CASSPPTSGRTSYEQYF. The CDR3 DNA reads TGTGCCAGCAGTCCCCCGACTAGCGGGAGGACCTCCTACGAGCAGTACTTC. The whole variable domain, remainder taken from reference TRBV28 and TRBJ2-7, is DVKVTQSSRYLVKRTGEKVFLECVQDMDHENMFWYRQDPGLGLRLIYFSYDVKMKEKGDIPEGYSVSREKKERFSLILESASTNQTSMYLCASSPPTSGRTSYEQYFGPGTRLTVT.